These 32 T cell receptor beta chains originate from one sample sequenced in a study of T cells after yellow fever vaccination. TCRdb recomputed calls from the 5' RACE reads with MiXCR, one row per CDR3 protein. Here the sample spans around 590,000 distinct CDR3 sequences, more than 9% being singletons. The sequencing here drew on PBMCs, taken on the day of the yellow fever booster vaccination. All receptors come from a man younger than 45 who received the YFV17D yellow fever vaccine.

This clonotype occurred a few times. The chain couples TRBV19 to TRBJ2-1; TRBD2 matches at 13 bases. The length of the CDR3 is 15 residues. J was trimmed by 8 bases and V by 4 bases; bases with no gene match: 5. Germline CDR1 LNHDA, CDR2 SQIVND (reference sequence). The CDR3 loop is CASSNGLAGEDEQFF. The CDR3 DNA follows: TGTGCCAGTAGTAACGGACTAGCGGGAGAGGATGAGCAGTTCTTC. The full variable domain, its missing parts supplied by reference TRBV19 and TRBJ2-1, is DGGITQSPKYLFRKEGQNVTLSCEQNLNHDAMYWYRQDPGQGLRLIYYSQIVNDFQKGDIAEGYSVSREKKESFPLTVTSAQKNPTAFYLCASSNGLAGEDEQFFGPGTRLTVL.

This clonotype occurred a few times. V is TRBV9 and J is TRBJ2-1, with D hard to call. The germline gives CDR1 SGDLS, CDR2 YYNGEE. With 0 bases removed from V and 0 bases from J, the gap between germline ends came to 7 bases. The CDR3 is 15 residues long. The CDR3 DNA reads TGTGCCAGCAGCGTAGCTACCAGCTCCTACAATGAGCAGTTCTTC. This codes for CASSVATSSYNEQFF.

The gene calls are TRBV4-3 and TRBJ2-1; 8 positions match TRBD1. V lost 0 bases and J lost 6; bases outside the gene matches: 4. The CDR3 has 15 amino acids. Germline V lookup: CDR1 LGHNA, CDR2 YSLEER. CDR3 bases: TGCGCCAGCAGCCAAGATCAGGGGGCGGCCAATGAGCAGTTCTTC. Its translation is CASSQDQGAANEQFF.

This clonotype was counted only a few times. The chain carries TRBV6-2 or TRBV6-3 and TRBJ1-5; no firm D call. This CDR3 spans 15 amino acids. V was trimmed by 4 bases and J by 3 bases, leaving 13 bases between them. CDR1 and CDR2 (germline): MNHEY, SVGEGT. CDR3 nucleotide sequence: TGTGCCAGCAGTTGGGTTGGCGGATCCAATCAGCCCCAGCATTTT. Translation gives CASSWVGGSNQPQHF.

This clonotype was detected only a few times. The chain combines TRBV6-5 with TRBJ1-2; 9 nucleotides agree with TRBD1. In germline, CDR1 is MNHEY, CDR2 SVGAGI. The CDR3 is 15 residues long. V was pared by 0 bases and J by 3 bases, with 2 bases of the junction left unmatched. CDR3 region: CASSYSGTGYYGYTF. In DNA form, the CDR3 reads TGTGCCAGCAGTTACTCGGGGACAGGGTACTATGGCTACACCTTC.

This clonotype was seen a few times. Here the CDR3 DNA reads TGCAGCGCTGGACAGACGAACACTGAAGCTTTCTTT. Translated, it gives CSAGQTNTEAFF. The chain recombines TRBV29-1 with TRBJ1-1; D perhaps matches TRBD1 (6 bases). This CDR3 has 12 residues. CDR1 is SQVTM, CDR2 ANQGSEA, per germline. V lost 7 bases and J 1 base, leaving 10 bases between the germline ends.

This clonotype has only a few counts. Written as DNA, the CDR3 is TGCGCCAGCAGCTTGAACAGGAACTCTGGAAACACCATATATTTT. Amino acid sequence: CASSLNRNSGNTIYF. The chain couples TRBV5-1 to TRBJ1-3; a weak D match, TRBD1 (5 bases). The ends were cut back, 1 base at V and 0 bases at J, with 8 bases in the middle. The length of the CDR3 is 15 residues. Germline CDR1 SGHRS, CDR2 YFSETQ.

The rearrangement links TRBV19 to TRBJ2-1; no firm D call. CDR1 and CDR2 from the germline V gene are LNHDA and SQIVND (reference sequence). The CDR3 is made up of 11 amino acids. V was cut by 6 bases and J by 6 bases, with 6 bases left in between. As DNA, the CDR3 is TGTGCCAGTAGCCACCTCAATGAGCAGTTCTTC. Protein product: CASSHLNEQFF.

This clonotype was found a few times. As DNA, the CDR3 is TGTGCCAGCAGTTTAGGAAATTATCGGGGACTAGCATCTCACGAGCAGTACTTC. Translation gives CASSLGNYRGLASHEQYF. This sequence joins TRBV6-5 and TRBJ2-7, with TRBD2 matching over 9 bases. CDR1 and CDR2 (germline): MNHEY, SVGAGI. V lost 4 bases and J lost 5; bases outside the gene matches: 18. The CDR3 contains 18 residues.

In its sample, this clonotype was seen a few times. The chain carries TRBV20-1 and TRBJ2-1; TRBD2 matches at 8 bases. The CDR3 runs to 15 residues. Per the germline V gene, CDR1 is DFQATT and CDR2 is SNEGSKA (reference sequence). V was clipped by 4 bases and J by 6 bases; unmatched bases: 11. DNA of the CDR3: TGCAGTGCTACCCGGTCCGCGGGAGGTGTCAATGAGCAGTTCTTC. Its protein is CSATRSAGGVNEQFF.

This clonotype turned up a few times. The rearrangement joins TRBV7-2 to TRBJ2-1; TRBD2 is a possible D gene (6 bases). The CDR3 runs to 15 residues. Trimming removed 7 bases from V and 4 bases from J, with 17 bases in between. The germline CDR1 and CDR2 sequences are SGHTA and FQGNSA. CDR3 in amino acids: CASTSTSGLYNEQFF. The CDR3 coding sequence is TGTGCCAGCACTTCGACGAGCGGGCTGTACAATGAGCAGTTCTTC.

CDR3 region: CSARARSPYEQYF. CDR3 sequence (DNA): TGCAGTGCTAGAGCCCGCAGCCCCTACGAGCAGTACTTC. The rearrangement uses TRBV20-1 and TRBJ2-7; no clear D. The CDR3 spans 13 residues. V was cut by 1 base and J by 2 bases, with 9 bases left in between. The germline CDR1 and CDR2 sequences are DFQATT and SNEGSKA (reference sequence).

The rearrangement uses TRBV27 and TRBJ2-5; no clear D gene. The germline V gene has CDR1 MNHEY and CDR2 SMNVEV (reference sequence). This CDR3 comprises 15 residues. Trimming pared 6 bases from V and 4 bases from J, leaving 18 bases between. In DNA form, the CDR3 reads TGTGCCAGCAGCAATGGTGGGGTGGGAATAGAGACCCAGTACTTC. As protein: CASSNGGVGIETQYF.

On this clonotype itself: One end of the junction is discordant with germline, which a read error may explain. The chain recombines TRBV20-1 with TRBJ2-5, with 8 bases aligning to TRBD1. CDR3 length equals 15 residues. Per germline, CDR1 DFQATT and CDR2 SNEGSKA (reference sequence). The DNA for the CDR3 is TGCACTGCTAGAAAAACAGGGGGTTCGGGAGAGACCCAGTACTTC. Protein: CTARKTGGSGETQYF.

This clonotype was seen more than once but under ten times. The rearrangement links TRBV19 to TRBJ2-2; D may be TRBD2 (5 bases). The CDR3 extends over 18 amino acids. The V gene lost 8 bases and the J gene lost 3 bases, with 25 bases spanning the gap. From germline, CDR1 is LNHDA and CDR2 SQIVND (reference sequence). The CDR3 region has the DNA TGTGCCAGTCTAATACCCGTGGGTCGACGGGGTTACACCGGGGAGCTGTTTTTT. This encodes CASLIPVGRRGYTGELFF. The full variable domain, in which reference TRBV19 and TRBJ2-2 provide the parts outside the CDR3, is DGGITQSPKYLFRKEGQNVTLSCEQNLNHDAMYWYRQDPGQGLRLIYYSQIVNDFQKGDIAEGYSVSREKKESFPLTVTSAQKNPTAFYLCASLIPVGRRGYTGELFFGEGSRLTVL.

Only a few counts were recorded for this clonotype. V and J are TRBV12-3 or TRBV12-4 and TRBJ2-3; D not resolved. Trimming shortened V by 5 bases and J by 0 bases, and 15 bases separated the two germline ends. This CDR3 is 16 amino acids long. CDR3 residues: CASSLVPFSSTDTQYF. The CDR3 bases are TGTGCCAGCAGTCTCGTCCCGTTTTCAAGCACAGATACGCAGTATTTT.

V usage is TRBV19 and J usage is TRBJ2-3, with D tentatively TRBD1 or TRBD2 (5 bases each). The V end lost 6 bases, the J end lost 1 base, and 14 bases lay between the germline ends. The CDR3 contains 15 residues. Per the germline V gene, CDR1 is LNHDA and CDR2 is SQIVND (reference sequence). The CDR3 protein is CASSPLRGGTDTQYF. The CDR3 DNA is TGTGCCAGTAGCCCCTTACGAGGGGGCACAGATACGCAGTATTTT.

This clonotype was detected only a few times. This chain links TRBV27 with TRBJ2-6; D is uncertain. Germline V gives CDR1 MNHEY, CDR2 SMNVEV (reference sequence). CDR3 length: 14 residues. V lost 7 bases to trimming and J lost 0 bases, with 7 bases between them. This CDR3 reads CASTLSSGANVLTF. CDR3 coding DNA: TGTGCCAGCACGTTGAGCTCTGGGGCCAACGTCCTGACTTTC.

This clonotype showed up just once. The chain couples TRBV6-6 to TRBJ2-5; no definite D call. The CDR3 covers 12 residues. Germline V gives CDR1 MNHNY, CDR2 SVGAGI (reference sequence). Trimming stripped 5 bases from V and 4 bases from J, with 8 bases between. The CDR3 nucleotides read TGTGCCAGCAGTACAATCCCAGAGACCCAGTACTTC. Encoded protein: CASSTIPETQYF.

The chain has TRBV6-6 and TRBJ2-3, with D unclear. The CDR3 loop spans 12 amino acids. CDR1 is MNHNY, CDR2 SVGAGI, per germline (reference sequence). V lost 2 bases, J lost 8 bases, and 8 bases lay in between. The CDR3 DNA reads as TGTGCCAGCAGTTACAGGGATGGTACGCAGTATTTT. It specifies CASSYRDGTQYF.

The chain has TRBV6-4 and TRBJ1-1; tentative D call: TRBD1 (6 bases). CDR3 length equals 19 residues. CDR1 and CDR2 (germline): MRHNA, SNTAGT. Trimming shortened V by 5 bases and J by 1 base, and 26 bases separated the two germline ends. The CDR3 DNA follows: TGTGCCAGCAGTCACAACCCCGCTTGGGGAGGGGGAAGGAACACTGAAGCTTTCTTT. Encoded protein: CASSHNPAWGGGRNTEAFF.

The chain uses TRBV25-1 and TRBJ2-5; the D is unclear. Germline CDR1 MGHDK, CDR2 SYGVNS. CDR3 length: 14 amino acids. V gave up 4 bases and J gave up 3 bases, with 12 bases separating them. For the CDR3, the DNA is TGTGCCAGCAGTGCAAGCCCAGCAGAAGAGACCCAGTACTTC. Its translation is CASSASPAEETQYF.

There are a few counts of this clonotype. The V and J genes are TRBV5-1 and TRBJ2-1, with 12 positions matching TRBD2. This CDR3 is 14 amino acids long. Germline trimming cut 4 bases from V and 8 bases from J; bases unmatched to any gene: 4. The germline V gene encodes CDR1 SGHRS and CDR2 YFSETQ. CDR3 in amino acids: CASSRTSGTYEQFF. The DNA of the CDR3 is TGCGCCAGCAGCCGGACTAGCGGGACCTATGAGCAGTTCTTC. The full variable domain, in which reference TRBV5-1 and TRBJ2-1 provide the parts outside the CDR3, is KAGVTQTPRYLIKTRGQQVTLSCSPISGHRSVSWYQQTPGQGLQFLFEYFSETQRNKGNFPGRFSGRQFSNSRSEMNVSTLELGDSALYLCASSRTSGTYEQFFGPGTRLTVL.

In this sample, this clonotype turned up a few times. J is TRBJ2-6 and V is TRBV3-1, with TRBD1 identical over 9 bases. The CDR3 sequence is 16 residues long. V lost 4 bases and J lost 0; bases outside the gene matches: 1. Germline CDR1 LGHDT, CDR2 YNNKEL (reference sequence). CDR3 region: CASSRDRVSGANVLTF. The DNA for the CDR3 is TGTGCCAGCAGCCGGGACAGGGTCTCTGGGGCCAACGTCCTGACTTTC.

In its sample, this clonotype was seen many times. The chain links TRBV20-1 to TRBJ2-1; D remains unclear. CDR1 and CDR2 (germline): DFQATT, SNEGSKA (reference sequence). The V end lost 0 bases, the J end lost 7 bases, and 1 base lay between the germline ends. This CDR3 is built from 10 residues. The DNA of the CDR3 is TGCAGTGCTAGAGAGAATGAGCAGTTCTTC. Protein: CSARENEQFF.

This clonotype showed up just a few times. CDR3 residues: CASSPGGVNNEQFF. The CDR3 nucleotides are TGTGCCAGCAGCCCAGGGGGGGTTAACAATGAGCAGTTCTTC. The chain joins TRBV13 to TRBJ2-1; D assignment may be TRBD1 or TRBD2 (7 bases each). The CDR3 contains 14 residues. Per the germline V gene, CDR1 is PRHDT and CDR2 is FYEKMQ (reference sequence). The V and J ends lost 5 bases and 5 bases respectively, with 13 bases between them.

The gene calls are TRBV6-1 and TRBJ2-2; TRBD2 matches 7 bases. The junction had 9 bases not matched to a gene; V was cut back by 6 bases and J by 5 bases. There are 15 residues in the CDR3. Germline CDR1 and CDR2: MNHNS and SASEGT. In DNA form, the CDR3 reads TGTGCCAGCAGGCCATTCCGGCGGGAGACCGGGGAGCTGTTTTTT. Its protein is CASRPFRRETGELFF.

The rearrangement joins TRBV7-2 to TRBJ2-5; D uncertain. The CDR3 runs to 12 residues. Germline lookup yields CDR1 SGHTA and CDR2 FQGNSA. V was trimmed by 3 bases and J by 4 bases, leaving 6 bases between them. The DNA for the CDR3 is TGTGCCAGCAGCTTGACTTTAGAGACCCAGTACTTC. Amino acid sequence: CASSLTLETQYF.

The sample holds a few counts of this clonotype. The chain uses TRBV4-3 and TRBJ1-2; D is ambiguous. Trimming pared 0 bases from V and 8 bases from J, leaving 13 bases between. The CDR3 sequence is 14 residues long. Germline assignment: CDR1 LGHNA and CDR2 YSLEER. In nucleotides, the CDR3 is TGCGCCAGCAGCCAAGAGGTAGAGCTTGGAGGCTACACCTTC. It translates to CASSQEVELGGYTF.

This clonotype has more than one count but fewer than ten. This sequence joins TRBV29-1 and TRBJ2-5; TRBD2 aligns across 11 bases. V was clipped by 8 bases and J by 7 bases; unmatched bases: 12. CDR1 and CDR2 (germline): SQVTM, ANQGSEA. The CDR3 spans 14 residues. In nucleotides, the CDR3 is TGCAGCACAACCGGGACTAGCGGAATAGGGACCCAGTACTTC. Translating gives CSTTGTSGIGTQYF.

This clonotype was counted only a few times. The rearrangement joins TRBV27 to TRBJ2-7; 9 nucleotides match TRBD1. This CDR3 spans 17 amino acids. Germline trimming cut 6 bases from V and 6 bases from J; bases unmatched to any gene: 18. Looked up from germline, CDR1 is MNHEY and CDR2 is SMNVEV (reference sequence). CDR3 DNA: TGTGCCAGCAGCCCCTACCAAGGTCGGGGACAGGGCCTCGAGCAGTACTTC. This codes for CASSPYQGRGQGLEQYF.

This clonotype was counted only a few times. The chain combines TRBV5-6 with TRBJ2-1, with 8 bases matching TRBD2. Germline V gene sequence: CDR1 SGHDT, CDR2 YYEEEE. This CDR3 is 15 amino acids long. The J segment lost 4 bases and the V segment lost 4 bases, leaving 7 bases of the junction unmatched. The chain's CDR3 is CASSVPGLGYNEQFF. In DNA, the CDR3 is TGTGCCAGCAGCGTCCCGGGACTAGGGTACAATGAGCAGTTCTTC.